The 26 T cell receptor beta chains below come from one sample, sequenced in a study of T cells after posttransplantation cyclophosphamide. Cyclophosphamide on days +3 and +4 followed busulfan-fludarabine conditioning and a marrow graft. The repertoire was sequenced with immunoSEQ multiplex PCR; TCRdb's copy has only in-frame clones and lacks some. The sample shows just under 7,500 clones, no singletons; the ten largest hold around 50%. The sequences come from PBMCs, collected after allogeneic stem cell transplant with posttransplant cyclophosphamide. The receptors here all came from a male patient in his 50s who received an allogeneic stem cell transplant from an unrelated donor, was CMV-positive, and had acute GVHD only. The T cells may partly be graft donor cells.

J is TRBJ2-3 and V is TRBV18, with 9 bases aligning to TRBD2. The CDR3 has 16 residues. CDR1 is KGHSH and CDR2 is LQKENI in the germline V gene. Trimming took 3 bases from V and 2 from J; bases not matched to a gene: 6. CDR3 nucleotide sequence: TGTGCCAGCTCACCCTTAGCGGGGGCCGCCACAGATACGCAGTATTTT. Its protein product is CASSPLAGAATDTQYF.

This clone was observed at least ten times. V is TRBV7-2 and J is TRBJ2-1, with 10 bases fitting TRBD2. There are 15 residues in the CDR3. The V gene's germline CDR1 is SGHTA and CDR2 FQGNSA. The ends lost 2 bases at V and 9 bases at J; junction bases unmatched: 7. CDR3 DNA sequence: TGTGCCAGCAGCTTACTCAGCGGGGGGGCCGTTGAGCAGTTCTTC. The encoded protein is CASSLLSGGAVEQFF.

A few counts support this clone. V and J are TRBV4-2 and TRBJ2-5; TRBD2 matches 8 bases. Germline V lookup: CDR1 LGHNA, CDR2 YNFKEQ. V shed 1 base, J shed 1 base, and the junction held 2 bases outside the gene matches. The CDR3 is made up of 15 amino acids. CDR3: CASSQGGTSQETQYF. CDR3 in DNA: TGTGCCAGCAGCCAAGGTGGGACTAGCCAAGAGACCCAGTACTTC.

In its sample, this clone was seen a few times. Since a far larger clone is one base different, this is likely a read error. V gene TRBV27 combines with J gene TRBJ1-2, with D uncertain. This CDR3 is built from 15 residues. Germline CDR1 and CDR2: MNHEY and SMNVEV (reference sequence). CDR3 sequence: CASSLIFGDGDGYNF. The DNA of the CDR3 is TGTGCCAGCAGTCTCATCTTCGGGGATGGGGATGGCTACAACTTC.

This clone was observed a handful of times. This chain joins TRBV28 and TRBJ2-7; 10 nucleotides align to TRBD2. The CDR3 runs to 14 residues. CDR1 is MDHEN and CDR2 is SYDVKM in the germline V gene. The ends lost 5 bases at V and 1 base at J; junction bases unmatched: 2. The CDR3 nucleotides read TGTGCCAGCAGTCAGCGGGGGGGATCCTACGAGCAGTACTTC. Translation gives CASSQRGGSYEQYF.

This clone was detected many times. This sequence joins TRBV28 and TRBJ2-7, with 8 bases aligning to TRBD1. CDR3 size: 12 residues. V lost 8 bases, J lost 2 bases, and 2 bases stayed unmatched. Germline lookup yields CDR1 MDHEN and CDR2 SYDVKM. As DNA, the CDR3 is TGTGCCAGCTTGGACAGGGCCTACGAGCAGTACTTC. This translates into CASLDRAYEQYF.

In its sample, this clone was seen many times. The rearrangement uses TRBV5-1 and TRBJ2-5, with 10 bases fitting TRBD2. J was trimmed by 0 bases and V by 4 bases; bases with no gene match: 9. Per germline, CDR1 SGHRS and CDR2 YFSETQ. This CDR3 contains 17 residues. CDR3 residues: CASSLSGGDPYQETQYF. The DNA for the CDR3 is TGCGCCAGCAGCCTGAGCGGGGGGGACCCGTACCAAGAGACCCAGTACTTC.

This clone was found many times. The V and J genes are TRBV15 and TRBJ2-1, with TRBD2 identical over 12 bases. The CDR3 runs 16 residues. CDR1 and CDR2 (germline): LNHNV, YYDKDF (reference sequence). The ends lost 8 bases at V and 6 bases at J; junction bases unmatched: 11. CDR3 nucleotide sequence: TGTGCCACCGAGACTAGCGGGAGTGGAGGGGGCAATGAGCAGTTCTTC. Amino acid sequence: CATETSGSGGGNEQFF.

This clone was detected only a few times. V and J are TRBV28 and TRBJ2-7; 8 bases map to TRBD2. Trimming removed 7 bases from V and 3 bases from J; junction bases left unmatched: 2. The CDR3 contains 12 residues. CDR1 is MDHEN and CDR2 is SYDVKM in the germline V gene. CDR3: CASISGIYEQYF. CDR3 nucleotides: TGTGCCAGCATTAGCGGGATCTACGAGCAGTACTTC.

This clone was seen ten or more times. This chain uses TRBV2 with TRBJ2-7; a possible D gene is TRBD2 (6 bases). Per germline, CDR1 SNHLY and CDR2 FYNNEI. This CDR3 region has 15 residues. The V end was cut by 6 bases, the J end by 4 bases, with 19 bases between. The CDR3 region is CASSQGREIGYEQYF. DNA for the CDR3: TGTGCCAGCAGCCAAGGCCGGGAGATTGGTTACGAGCAGTACTTC.

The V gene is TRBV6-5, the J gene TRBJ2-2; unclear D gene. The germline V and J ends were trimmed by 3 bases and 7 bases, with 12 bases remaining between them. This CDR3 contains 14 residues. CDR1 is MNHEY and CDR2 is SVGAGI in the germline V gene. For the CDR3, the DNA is TGTGCCAGCAGTTATACCAGCGCTGGCGGGGAGCTGTTTTTT. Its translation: CASSYTSAGGELFF.

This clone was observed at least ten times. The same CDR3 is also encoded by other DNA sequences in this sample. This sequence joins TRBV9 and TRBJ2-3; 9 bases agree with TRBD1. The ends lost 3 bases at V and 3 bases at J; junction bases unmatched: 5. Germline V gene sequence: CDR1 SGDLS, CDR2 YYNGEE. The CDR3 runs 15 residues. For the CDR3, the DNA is TGTGCCAGCAGCGCCTCCGGGACAGGGACAGATACGCAGTATTTT. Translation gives CASSASGTGTDTQYF.

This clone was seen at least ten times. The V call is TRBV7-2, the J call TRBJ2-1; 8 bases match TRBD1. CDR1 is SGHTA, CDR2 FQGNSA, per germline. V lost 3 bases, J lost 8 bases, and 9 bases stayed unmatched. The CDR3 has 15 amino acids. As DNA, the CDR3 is TGTGCCAGCAGCTTCAGACAGGGGACACACGATGAGCAGTTCTTC. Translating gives CASSFRQGTHDEQFF.

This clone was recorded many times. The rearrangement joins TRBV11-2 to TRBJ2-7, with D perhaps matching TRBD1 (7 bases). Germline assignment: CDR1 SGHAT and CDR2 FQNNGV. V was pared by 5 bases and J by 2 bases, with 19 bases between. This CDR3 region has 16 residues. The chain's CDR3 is CASSPGGSGLPYEQYF. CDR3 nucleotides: TGTGCCAGCAGCCCAGGGGGGAGCGGGCTACCCTACGAGCAGTACTTC.

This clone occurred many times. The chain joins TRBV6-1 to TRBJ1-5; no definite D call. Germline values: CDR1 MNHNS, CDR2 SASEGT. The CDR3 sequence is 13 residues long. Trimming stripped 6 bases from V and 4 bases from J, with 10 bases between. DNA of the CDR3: TGTGCCAGCAGGGAGGACGGGAATCAGCCCCAGCATTTT. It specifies CASREDGNQPQHF.

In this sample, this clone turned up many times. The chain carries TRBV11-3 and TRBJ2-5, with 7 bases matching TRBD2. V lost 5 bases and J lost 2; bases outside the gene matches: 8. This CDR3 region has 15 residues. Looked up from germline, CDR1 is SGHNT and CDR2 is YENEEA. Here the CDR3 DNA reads TGTGCCAGCAGCCCCGGGCTAGCGGTTCAAGAGACCCAGTACTTC. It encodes CASSPGLAVQETQYF. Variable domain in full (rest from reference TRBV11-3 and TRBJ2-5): EAGVVQSPRYKIIEKKQPVAFWCNPISGHNTLYWYLQNLGQGPELLIRYENEEAVDDSQLPKDRFSAERLKGVDSTLKIQPAELGDSAVYLCASSPGLAVQETQYFGPGTRLLVL.

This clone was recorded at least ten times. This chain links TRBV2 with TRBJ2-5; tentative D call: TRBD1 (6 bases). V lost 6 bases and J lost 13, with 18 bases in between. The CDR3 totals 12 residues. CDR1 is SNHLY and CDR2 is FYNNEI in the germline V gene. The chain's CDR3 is CASRGAGGRGYF. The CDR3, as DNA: TGTGCCAGCAGGGGGGCGGGTGGCCGAGGGTACTTC. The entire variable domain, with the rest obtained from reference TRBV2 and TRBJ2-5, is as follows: EPEVTQTPSHQVTQMGQEVILRCVPISNHLYFYWYRQILGQKVEFLVSFYNNEISEKSEIFDDQFSVERPDGSNFTLKIRSTKLEDSAMYFCASRGAGGRGYFGPGTRLLVL.

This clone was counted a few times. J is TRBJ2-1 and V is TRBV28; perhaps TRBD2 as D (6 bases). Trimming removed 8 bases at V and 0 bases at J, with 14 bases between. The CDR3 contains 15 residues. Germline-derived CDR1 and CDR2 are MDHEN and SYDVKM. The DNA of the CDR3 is TGTGCCAGCCTCACCAGCGGGCTCTCCTACAATGAGCAGTTCTTC. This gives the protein CASLTSGLSYNEQFF.

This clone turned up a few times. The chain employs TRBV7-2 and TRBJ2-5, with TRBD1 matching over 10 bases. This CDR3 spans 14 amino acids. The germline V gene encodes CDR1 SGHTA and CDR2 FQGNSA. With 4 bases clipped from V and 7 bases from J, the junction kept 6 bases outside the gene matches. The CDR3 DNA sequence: TGTGCCAGCAGCTCCCCGGACAGGGGGGGGACCCAGTACTTC. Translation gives CASSSPDRGGTQYF. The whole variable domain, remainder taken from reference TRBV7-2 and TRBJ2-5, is GAGVSQSPSNKVTEKGKDVELRCDPISGHTALYWYRQSLGQGLEFLIYFQGNSAPDKSGLPSDRFSAERTGGSVSTLTIQRTQQEDSAVYLCASSSPDRGGTQYFGPGTRLLVL.

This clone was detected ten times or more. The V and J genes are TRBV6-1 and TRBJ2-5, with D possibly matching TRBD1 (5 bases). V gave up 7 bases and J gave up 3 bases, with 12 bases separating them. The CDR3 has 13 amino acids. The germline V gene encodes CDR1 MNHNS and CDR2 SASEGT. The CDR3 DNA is TGTGCCAGCACCTGGACAATAGAAGAGACCCAGTACTTC. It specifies CASTWTIEETQYF.

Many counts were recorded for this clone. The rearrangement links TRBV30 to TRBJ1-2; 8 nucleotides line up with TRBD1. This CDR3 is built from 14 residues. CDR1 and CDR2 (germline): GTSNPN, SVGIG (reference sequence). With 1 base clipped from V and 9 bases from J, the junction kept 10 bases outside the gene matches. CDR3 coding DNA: TGTGCCTGGAGTGCCGGGACAGGAGGGAATAGCTACACCTTC. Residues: CAWSAGTGGNSYTF.

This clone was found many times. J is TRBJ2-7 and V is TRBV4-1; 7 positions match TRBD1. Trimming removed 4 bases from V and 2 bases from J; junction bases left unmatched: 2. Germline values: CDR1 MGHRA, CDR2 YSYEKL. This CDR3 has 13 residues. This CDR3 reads CASSRDSTYEQYF. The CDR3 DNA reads TGCGCCAGCAGCCGGGACAGCACCTACGAGCAGTACTTC.

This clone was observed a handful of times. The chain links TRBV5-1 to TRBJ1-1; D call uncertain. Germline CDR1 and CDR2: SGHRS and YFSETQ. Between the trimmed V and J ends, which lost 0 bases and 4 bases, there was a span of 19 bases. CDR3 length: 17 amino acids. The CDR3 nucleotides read TGCGCCAGCAGCTTGGAGGGATCGAGGGCTTGGGTCACTGAAGCTTTCTTT. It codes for CASSLEGSRAWVTEAFF.

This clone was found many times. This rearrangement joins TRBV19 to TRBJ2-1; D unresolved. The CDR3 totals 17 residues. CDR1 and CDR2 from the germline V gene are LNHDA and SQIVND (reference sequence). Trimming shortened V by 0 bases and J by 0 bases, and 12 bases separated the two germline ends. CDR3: CASSIDHWSNSYNEQFF. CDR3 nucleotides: TGTGCCAGTAGTATAGATCATTGGAGCAACTCCTACAATGAGCAGTTCTTC.

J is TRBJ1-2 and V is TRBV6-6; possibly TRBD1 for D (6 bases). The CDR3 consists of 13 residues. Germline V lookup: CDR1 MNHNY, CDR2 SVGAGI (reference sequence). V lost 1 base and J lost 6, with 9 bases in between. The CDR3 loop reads CASSYYRQDGYTF. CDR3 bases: TGTGCCAGCAGTTACTACCGACAGGATGGCTACACCTTC.

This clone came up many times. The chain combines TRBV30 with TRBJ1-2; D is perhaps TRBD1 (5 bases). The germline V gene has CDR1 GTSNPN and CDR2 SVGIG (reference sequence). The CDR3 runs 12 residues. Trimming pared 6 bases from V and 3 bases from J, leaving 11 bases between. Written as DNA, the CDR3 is TGTGCCTGCGCGACAGTCTACTATGGCTACACCTTC. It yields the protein CACATVYYGYTF.